This is a list of T cell receptor beta chains from one sample in a study of blood T cell repertoires in COVID-19. Profiling relied on immunoSEQ multiplex PCR, and the TCRdb table lists in-frame clones only, not all of them. The sample has 250,000 to 350,000 clones, more than 85% seen once. Sequencing input: peripheral blood. The receptors shown here come from a man aged 25 to 40 with acute or convalescent COVID-19. Both conserved end residues are part of each CDR3. Each record gives: V gene, D gene, clone size, J gene, CDR3 DNA, CDR3 protein. A D gene is named only where the DNA matches it firmly. Clone size is not always given. Where it is, it says once, few, many or a class for expanded clones.

v_gene: TRBV18; d_gene: .; abundance: .; j_gene: TRBJ1-1; CDR3nt: TGTGCCAGCTCACCAAGGGGGGGTGAAGCTTTCTTT; CDR3aa: CASSPRGGEAFF
v_gene: TRBV23-1; d_gene: .; abundance: .; j_gene: TRBJ1-5; CDR3nt: TGCGCCAGCAGTCAAATCCCCGATAGGGGCCTACCATTCAATCAGCCCCAGCATTTT; CDR3aa: CASSQIPDRGLPFNQPQHF
v_gene: TRBV28; d_gene: .; abundance: .; j_gene: TRBJ1-5; CDR3nt: TGTGCCAGCAGTATAGAAGGACTGTTGGGGGGTCAGCCCCAGCATTTT; CDR3aa: CASSIEGLLGGQPQHF
v_gene: TRBV5-1; d_gene: .; abundance: .; j_gene: TRBJ2-5; CDR3nt: TGCGCCAGCGGCGGGAAAGAGACCCAGTACTTC; CDR3aa: CASGGKETQYF
v_gene: TRBV11-2; d_gene: .; abundance: .; j_gene: TRBJ2-3; CDR3nt: TGTGCCAGCAGCTACACTGGACTGATCCCCACAGATACGCAGTATTTT; CDR3aa: CASSYTGLIPTDTQYF
v_gene: TRBV11-2; d_gene: TRBD2; abundance: once; j_gene: TRBJ2-1; CDR3nt: TGTGCCAGCAGCTTACTCCATAGAGGGACTAGCTTCTATGAGCAGTTCTTC; CDR3aa: CASSLLHRGTSFYEQFF
v_gene: TRBV4-1; d_gene: .; abundance: few; j_gene: TRBJ1-1; CDR3nt: TGCGCCAGCAGCCAAGTAGTGAACACTGAAGCTTTCTTT; CDR3aa: CASSQVVNTEAFF
v_gene: TRBV28; d_gene: TRBD1; abundance: few; j_gene: TRBJ1-2; CDR3nt: TGTGCCAGCAGGCCTACAGGGGGTGTAGGCTATGGCTACACCTTC; CDR3aa: CASRPTGGVGYGYTF
v_gene: TRBV19; d_gene: .; abundance: once; j_gene: TRBJ1-5; CDR3nt: TGTGCCAGTAGAATTGATAGTTATAGCAATCAGCCCCAGCATTTT; CDR3aa: CASRIDSYSNQPQHF
v_gene: TRBV21-1; d_gene: .; abundance: .; j_gene: TRBJ1-2; CDR3nt: TGTGCCAGCAGCAAGGACAGTTATGGCTACACCTTC; CDR3aa: CASSKDSYGYTF
v_gene: TRBV6-5; d_gene: TRBD1; abundance: .; j_gene: TRBJ1-2; CDR3nt: TGTGCCTCCCAGGACAGGGTGATTGGCTACACCTTC; CDR3aa: CASQDRVIGYTF
v_gene: TRBV28; d_gene: .; abundance: .; j_gene: TRBJ1-5; CDR3nt: TGTGCCAGCACCCCCCATCCTAGCAATCAGCCCCAGCATTTT; CDR3aa: CASTPHPSNQPQHF
v_gene: TRBV28; d_gene: .; abundance: .; j_gene: TRBJ1-2; CDR3nt: TGTGCCAGCAGTTTATCTAGGGGCTACACCTTC; CDR3aa: CASSLSRGYTF
v_gene: TRBV5-1; d_gene: .; abundance: .; j_gene: TRBJ1-1; CDR3nt: TGCGCCAGCAGCTGGGGGGACGTCCAAATCCTCTCTGAAGCTTTCTTT; CDR3aa: CASSWGDVQILSEAFF
v_gene: TRBV3-1/TRBV3-2; d_gene: .; abundance: few; j_gene: TRBJ2-1; CDR3nt: TGTGCCAGCAGCATTATTAGCATCTCCTACAATGAGCAGTTCTTC; CDR3aa: CASSIISISYNEQFF
v_gene: TRBV11-2; d_gene: .; abundance: .; j_gene: TRBJ1-6; CDR3nt: TGTGCCAGCAGCCCTCCGGGGACATCTAATTCACCCCTCCACTTT; CDR3aa: CASSPPGTSNSPLHF
v_gene: TRBV9; d_gene: TRBD1; abundance: once; j_gene: TRBJ2-7; CDR3nt: TGTGCCAGCAGCATAGGGACAGGACTTTACGAGCAGTACTTC; CDR3aa: CASSIGTGLYEQYF
v_gene: TRBV18; d_gene: .; abundance: .; j_gene: TRBJ2-1; CDR3nt: TGTGCCAGCTCACCACCTTCTGGCGGGACCTACAATGAGCAGTTCTTC; CDR3aa: CASSPPSGGTYNEQFF
v_gene: TRBV28; d_gene: TRBD1; abundance: .; j_gene: TRBJ1-3; CDR3nt: TGTGCCAGCACCTACAGGGGGGCAGGAGGAAACACCATATATTTT; CDR3aa: CASTYRGAGGNTIYF
v_gene: TRBV5-1; d_gene: TRBD1; abundance: .; j_gene: TRBJ2-2; CDR3nt: TGCGCCAGCAGCTCGCCGATTGGACAGGGTGCGTCGAACACCGGGGAGCTGTTTTTT; CDR3aa: CASSSPIGQGASNTGELFF
v_gene: TRBV19; d_gene: .; abundance: .; j_gene: TRBJ1-1; CDR3nt: TGTGCCAGCGCCATAGGGGCTGAAGCTTTCTTT; CDR3aa: CASAIGAEAFF
v_gene: TRBV3-1/TRBV3-2; d_gene: TRBD1; abundance: .; j_gene: TRBJ1-5; CDR3nt: TGTGCCAGCAGCCCTGAACAGGGGGCAGGTCAGCCCCAGCATTTT; CDR3aa: CASSPEQGAGQPQHF
v_gene: TRBV7-3; d_gene: .; abundance: .; j_gene: TRBJ2-2; CDR3nt: TGTGCCAGCTCGGAAGGGGGCACCGGGGAGCTGTTTTTT; CDR3aa: CASSEGGTGELFF
v_gene: TRBV5-6; d_gene: .; abundance: many; j_gene: TRBJ1-2; CDR3nt: TGTGCCAGCAGCTTATTGGGAGACCTGGATGGCTACACCTTC; CDR3aa: CASSLLGDLDGYTF
v_gene: TRBV11-3; d_gene: TRBD2; abundance: .; j_gene: TRBJ2-5; CDR3nt: TGTGCCAGCAGCCCGGGACTAGCGGGAGGAGAGACCCAGTACTTC; CDR3aa: CASSPGLAGGETQYF
v_gene: TRBV11-3; d_gene: .; abundance: .; j_gene: TRBJ1-1; CDR3nt: TGTGCCAGCAGCTTGGGGGGGATGGGCACTGAAGCTTTCTTT; CDR3aa: CASSLGGMGTEAFF
v_gene: TRBV6-5; d_gene: .; abundance: .; j_gene: TRBJ2-3; CDR3nt: TGTGCCAGCAGTCTCCGACAGATCACAGATACGCAGTATTTT; CDR3aa: CASSLRQITDTQYF
v_gene: TRBV5-4; d_gene: .; abundance: .; j_gene: TRBJ1-1; CDR3nt: TGTGCCAGCAGCTTGAGGCAGGGGCCCACTGAAGCTTTCTTT; CDR3aa: CASSLRQGPTEAFF
v_gene: TRBV4-1; d_gene: .; abundance: .; j_gene: TRBJ1-2; CDR3nt: TGCGCCAGCACCGAGGGCACCCCGCCCGGGCCCTATATGCGGTACACCTTC; CDR3aa: CASTEGTPPGPYMRYTF
v_gene: TRBV28; d_gene: .; abundance: .; j_gene: TRBJ1-4; CDR3nt: TGTGCCAGCAGCTGGGGGGTTGATGAAAAACTGTTTTTT; CDR3aa: CASSWGVDEKLFF
v_gene: TRBV6-5; d_gene: TRBD1; abundance: once; j_gene: TRBJ1-4; CDR3nt: TGTGCCAGCAGTTTTCGACAGGGGGTGTTGGAAAAACTGTTTTTT; CDR3aa: CASSFRQGVLEKLFF
v_gene: TRBV7-3; d_gene: TRBD1; abundance: .; j_gene: TRBJ1-6; CDR3nt: TGTGCCAGCAGCATACAGGGGGAGAGGAATTCACCCCTCCACTTT; CDR3aa: CASSIQGERNSPLHF
v_gene: TRBV5-1; d_gene: .; abundance: .; j_gene: TRBJ1-4; CDR3nt: TGCGCCAGCAGCTCCGCGGATAATGGTGAAAAACTGTTTTTT; CDR3aa: CASSSADNGEKLFF
v_gene: TRBV7-2; d_gene: .; abundance: .; j_gene: TRBJ2-1; CDR3nt: TGTGCCAGCAGCTTAAGAGAGCAAGCCTCCAATGAGCAGTTCTTC; CDR3aa: CASSLREQASNEQFF
v_gene: TRBV9; d_gene: TRBD1; abundance: .; j_gene: TRBJ2-7; CDR3nt: TGTGCCAGCAGCGTAGGAAGGGACAGTTCCTACGAGCAGTACTTC; CDR3aa: CASSVGRDSSYEQYF
v_gene: TRBV7-8; d_gene: .; abundance: .; j_gene: TRBJ1-2; CDR3nt: TGTGCCAGCAGCTTAGACTACCTCGTAGAGGGTGGCTACACCTTC; CDR3aa: CASSLDYLVEGGYTF
v_gene: TRBV7-8; d_gene: .; abundance: once; j_gene: TRBJ2-7; CDR3nt: TGTGCCAGCAGCTTCCGGGGTCAAGGCGAGCAGTACTTC; CDR3aa: CASSFRGQGEQYF
v_gene: TRBV30; d_gene: .; abundance: .; j_gene: TRBJ1-1; CDR3nt: TGTGCCTGGAGTTCGAGGGGGACTGAAGCTTTCTTT; CDR3aa: CAWSSRGTEAFF
v_gene: TRBV5-1; d_gene: .; abundance: .; j_gene: TRBJ2-3; CDR3nt: TGCGCCAGCAGCTTTACCAGGGCAAGCACAGATACGCAGTATTTT; CDR3aa: CASSFTRASTDTQYF
v_gene: TRBV29-1; d_gene: TRBD2; abundance: .; j_gene: TRBJ2-3; CDR3nt: TGCAGCGTTGGTGCTAGCGGGAGTAACACAGATACGCAGTATTTT; CDR3aa: CSVGASGSNTDTQYF
v_gene: TRBV2; d_gene: .; abundance: .; j_gene: TRBJ1-1; CDR3nt: TGTGCCAGCAGTCAAACAGTGTCGACTGAAGCTTTCTTT; CDR3aa: CASSQTVSTEAFF
v_gene: TRBV30; d_gene: .; abundance: .; j_gene: TRBJ1-1; CDR3nt: TGTGCCTGGAGCCGGGGTTTGCGGACTGAAGCTTTCTTT; CDR3aa: CAWSRGLRTEAFF
v_gene: TRBV24-1; d_gene: TRBD1; abundance: .; j_gene: TRBJ2-1; CDR3nt: TGTGCCACCAGTGATTTTGCACAGGGGGCGAGTGAGCAGTTCTTC; CDR3aa: CATSDFAQGASEQFF
v_gene: TRBV10-3; d_gene: TRBD2; abundance: .; j_gene: TRBJ2-3; CDR3nt: TGTGCCACGGAGACTAGCGGTCGGGCAGATACGCAGTATTTT; CDR3aa: CATETSGRADTQYF
v_gene: TRBV7-2; d_gene: .; abundance: .; j_gene: TRBJ1-1; CDR3nt: TGTGCCAGCAGCTTAGCGCCAAGGGGGGGCACTGAAGCTTTCTTT; CDR3aa: CASSLAPRGGTEAFF
v_gene: TRBV9; d_gene: .; abundance: .; j_gene: TRBJ1-6; CDR3nt: TGTGCCAGCAGCGCCACAGGGTTTCCGAGTAATTCACCCCTCCACTTT; CDR3aa: CASSATGFPSNSPLHF
v_gene: TRBV2; d_gene: .; abundance: .; j_gene: TRBJ1-6; CDR3nt: TGTGCCAGCAGTGAACAGGGCCCAGGTTCACCCCTCCACTTT; CDR3aa: CASSEQGPGSPLHF